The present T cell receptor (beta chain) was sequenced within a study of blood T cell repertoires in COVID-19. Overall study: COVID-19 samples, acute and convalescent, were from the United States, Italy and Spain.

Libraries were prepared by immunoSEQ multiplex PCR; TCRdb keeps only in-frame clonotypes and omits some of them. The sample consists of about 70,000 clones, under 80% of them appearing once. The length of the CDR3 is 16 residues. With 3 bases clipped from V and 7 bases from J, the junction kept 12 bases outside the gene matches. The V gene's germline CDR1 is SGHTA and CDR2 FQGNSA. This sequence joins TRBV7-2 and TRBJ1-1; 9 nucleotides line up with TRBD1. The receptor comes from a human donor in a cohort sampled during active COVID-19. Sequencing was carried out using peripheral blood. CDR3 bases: TGTGCCAGCAGCTTGAGGCCGGGACAGGGTTCCGTTGAAGCTTTCTTT. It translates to CASSLRPGQGSVEAFF.